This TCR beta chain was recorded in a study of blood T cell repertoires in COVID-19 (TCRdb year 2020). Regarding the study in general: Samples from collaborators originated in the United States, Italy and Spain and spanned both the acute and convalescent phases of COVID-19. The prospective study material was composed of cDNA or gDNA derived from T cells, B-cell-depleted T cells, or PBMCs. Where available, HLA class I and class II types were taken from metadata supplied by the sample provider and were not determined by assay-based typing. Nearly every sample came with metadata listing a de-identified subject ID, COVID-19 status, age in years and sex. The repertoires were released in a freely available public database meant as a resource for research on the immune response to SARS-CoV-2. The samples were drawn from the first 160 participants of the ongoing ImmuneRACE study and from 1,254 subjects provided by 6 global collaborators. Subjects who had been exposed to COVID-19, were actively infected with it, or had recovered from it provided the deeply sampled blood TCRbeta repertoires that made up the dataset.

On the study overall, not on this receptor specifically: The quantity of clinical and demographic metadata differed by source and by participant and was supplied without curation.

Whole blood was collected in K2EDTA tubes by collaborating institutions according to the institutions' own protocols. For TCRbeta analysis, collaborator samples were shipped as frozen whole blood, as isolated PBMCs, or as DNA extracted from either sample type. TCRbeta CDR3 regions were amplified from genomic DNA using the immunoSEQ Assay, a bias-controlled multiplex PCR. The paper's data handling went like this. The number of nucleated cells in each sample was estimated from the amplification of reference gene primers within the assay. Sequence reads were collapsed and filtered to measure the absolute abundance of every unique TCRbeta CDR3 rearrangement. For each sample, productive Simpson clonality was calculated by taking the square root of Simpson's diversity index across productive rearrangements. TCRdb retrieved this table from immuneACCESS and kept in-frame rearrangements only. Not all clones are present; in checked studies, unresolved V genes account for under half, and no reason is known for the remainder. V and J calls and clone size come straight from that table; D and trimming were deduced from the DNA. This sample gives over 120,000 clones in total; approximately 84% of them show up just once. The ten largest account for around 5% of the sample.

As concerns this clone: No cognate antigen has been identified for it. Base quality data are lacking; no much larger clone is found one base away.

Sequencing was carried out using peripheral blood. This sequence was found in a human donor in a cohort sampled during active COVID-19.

CDR3 reads: CAWSVGTVSYGYTF. The DNA sequence is given as TGTGCCTGGAGTGTAGGGACAGTGTCCTATGGCTACACCTTC. The rearrangement joined TRBV30 to TRBJ1-2; 7 central bases correspond to TRBD1. The CDR3 starts with the cysteine, ends with the phenylalanine, and has 14 residues. The retained sequence is limited to the CDR3, 42 bases, with the frame set at the first base. The junction shows trimming of 0 bases on V and 4 bases on J, and the gene matches do not reach 5 bases of it. Via the germline V gene (reference sequence), CDR1 is GTSNPN and CDR2 SVGIG.